Shown below are 25 T cell receptor beta chains from a single sample sequenced in a study of metastatic and nonmetastatic thyroid tumors (dated by TCRdb to 2018 to 2020). None of the patients had been given any treatment before thyroid surgery. Receptor libraries were prepared by PCR. The instrument given in TCRdb is Illumina HiSeq 4000. TCRdb passed the public sequencing reads through fastp at Q25 and MiXCR, retaining productive beta sequences. Across this sample there are about 40,000 clones, with around 10% seen only once. The ten largest clonotypes hold less than 25% of the sample. Source material: blood. The source is a female donor with papillary thyroid cancer or a benign thyroid nodule (not recorded which). Some clones in this sample may be carry-over from other donors' samples.

In its sample, this clone was seen many times. The genes are TRBV7-8 and TRBJ1-1; D is uncertain. CDR3 length: 17 amino acids. V gave up 0 bases and J gave up 1 base, with 15 bases separating them. Germline values: CDR1 SGHVS, CDR2 FQNEAQ. The CDR3 DNA follows: TGTGCCAGCAGCTTAGCGCGGGGAAATAGGGAGAACACTGAAGCTTTCTTT. It encodes CASSLARGNRENTEAFF.

This clone was seen at least ten times. V is TRBV20-1 and J is TRBJ2-2, with D possibly matching TRBD1 (6 bases). Between the trimmed V and J ends, which lost 2 bases and 5 bases, there was a span of 12 bases. The CDR3 consists of 14 residues. Germline V gene sequence: CDR1 DFQATT, CDR2 SNEGSKA (reference sequence). The CDR3 bases are TGCAGTGCTAGAACAGGGTCAAGTACCGGGGAGCTGTTTTTT. Its translation: CSARTGSSTGELFF.

This clone has at least ten counts. The chain employs TRBV2 and TRBJ2-5; TRBD1 is a possible D gene (5 bases). Trimming cost V 10 bases and J 2 bases, with 17 bases left between them. CDR3 length equals 14 residues. Germline CDR1 reads SNHLY; CDR2 reads FYNNEI. The CDR3 loop reads CAITRAGRQETQYF. The CDR3 DNA is TGTGCCATCACTCGGGCAGGGCGGCAAGAGACCCAGTACTTC.

This clone occurred many times. The rearrangement links TRBV20-1 to TRBJ2-1; D is unclear. The germline CDR1 and CDR2 sequences are DFQATT and SNEGSKA (reference sequence). This CDR3 has 15 amino acids. V dropped 0 bases and J dropped 9 bases, with 18 bases sitting between them. The CDR3 DNA follows: TGCAGTGCTAGAGATCCCACATCCATAGGTAGTGAGCAGTTCTTC. Its translation is CSARDPTSIGSEQFF.

This clone was detected many times. The chain recombines TRBV7-2 with TRBJ2-1, with TRBD1 matching 7 bases. Trimming removed 2 bases from V and 10 bases from J; junction bases left unmatched: 2. Germline-derived CDR1 and CDR2 are SGHTA and FQGNSA. The CDR3 loop spans 12 amino acids. The DNA for the CDR3 is TGTGCCAGCAGCTTACGGGACAGCGAGCAGTTCTTC. This codes for CASSLRDSEQFF.

Note on this clone: It is unclear where the CDR3 begins or ends on the DNA, so no DNA is shown, and the CDR3 is as TCRdb lists it. The rearrangement joins TRBV7-6 to TRBJ2-2; the D call of TRBD1 is as the table states it, not checked on the DNA. Germline CDR1 SGHVS, CDR2 FNYEAQ. The CDR3 is 15 amino acids long, termini counted. This CDR3 reads CASSVGAGTWKELFF.

In its sample, this clone was seen many times. The rearrangement uses TRBV28 and TRBJ2-7; no reliable D call. This CDR3 has 13 residues. The germline V gene encodes CDR1 MDHEN and CDR2 SYDVKM. Trimming stripped 8 bases from V and 3 bases from J, with 14 bases between. The CDR3 region is CASGAPFFYEQYF. The CDR3, as DNA: TGTGCCAGCGGCGCACCTTTTTTCTACGAGCAGTACTTC.

This clone showed up many times. The chain recombines TRBV27 with TRBJ1-5; D not resolved. Trimming left V 8 bases short and J 4 bases short, with 15 bases between. CDR1 and CDR2 (germline): MNHEY, SMNVEV (reference sequence). The CDR3 consists of 14 residues. The CDR3, as DNA: TGTGCCAGCCGCCCTGGGGAACGGAATCAGCCCCAGCATTTT. Translated: CASRPGERNQPQHF.

This clone was seen repeatedly, ten times or more. This chain uses TRBV19 with TRBJ2-5, with D perhaps TRBD1 or TRBD2 (6 bases each). The CDR3 has 14 amino acids. Trimming cost V 3 bases and J 0 bases, with 8 bases left between them. The germline V gene encodes CDR1 LNHDA and CDR2 SQIVND (reference sequence). The CDR3 sequence: CASSMGGHQETQYF. The CDR3 nucleotides are TGTGCCAGTAGTATGGGGGGCCACCAAGAGACCCAGTACTTC.

This clone showed up many times. A much larger clonotype is one base distant, so this may be a read error. The rearrangement joins TRBV12-3 or TRBV12-4 to TRBJ1-2; D ambiguous. The CDR3 extends over 14 amino acids. CDR3 nucleotide sequence: TGTGCCAGCAGTCAGGCCATCCACCACTATGGCCACACCTTC. The encoded protein is CASSQAIHHYGHTF.

This clone was detected only a few times. This chain joins TRBV19 and TRBJ1-2, with D uncertain. V gave up 11 bases and J gave up 0 bases, with 19 bases separating them. CDR1 and CDR2 from the germline V gene are LNHDA and SQIVND (reference sequence). This CDR3 has 15 residues. CDR3 protein: CACKPTWTANYGYTF. The DNA for the CDR3 is TGTGCCTGTAAACCGACATGGACCGCTAACTATGGCTACACCTTC.

This clone was counted ten times or more. The chain recombines TRBV12-3 or TRBV12-4 with TRBJ2-7, with D unclear. The CDR3 sequence is 15 residues long. Trimming removed 0 bases from V and 0 bases from J, with 9 bases in between. The chain's CDR3 is CASSLAYSDSYEQYF. Written as DNA, the CDR3 is TGTGCCAGCAGTTTAGCGTATTCAGACTCCTACGAGCAGTACTTC.

There are many counts of this clone. The V and J genes are TRBV6-1 and TRBJ1-2; TRBD1 agrees at 7 bases. The J segment lost 7 bases and the V segment lost 6 bases, leaving 2 bases of the junction unmatched. From germline, CDR1 is MNHNS and CDR2 SASEGT. The CDR3 has 11 residues. This chain's CDR3 is CASRNRGGYTF. DNA for the CDR3: TGTGCCAGCAGGAACAGGGGTGGCTACACCTTC.

This clone was observed many times. The chain employs TRBV6-1 and TRBJ2-1, with 12 nucleotides matching TRBD2. The CDR3 sequence is 16 residues long. V lost 7 bases and J lost 6; bases outside the gene matches: 10. CDR1 MNHNS and CDR2 SASEGT come from the germline V gene. CDR3 nucleotides: TGTGCCAGCACCCGACTAGCGGGAGTCTCTCCCAATGAGCAGTTCTTC. Protein sequence: CASTRLAGVSPNEQFF.

At least ten counts were recorded for this clone. This chain links TRBV29-1 with TRBJ2-5, with 11 positions matching TRBD2. The V segment lost 7 bases and the J segment 1 base; nucleotides outside the gene matches: 8. CDR1 is SQVTM and CDR2 is ANQGSEA in the germline V gene. The CDR3 has 15 residues. For the CDR3, the DNA is TGCAGCGGGAATCTAGCGGGAGGATTCCAAGAGACCCAGTACTTC. Its protein product is CSGNLAGGFQETQYF.

The chain is built from TRBV20-1 and TRBJ2-7; D is possibly TRBD1 (6 bases). CDR1 and CDR2 from the germline V gene are DFQATT and SNEGSKA (reference sequence). This CDR3 contains 14 residues. V was clipped by 6 bases and J by 0 bases, with 15 bases between them. The CDR3 protein is CSAQARGNSYEQYF. Here the CDR3 DNA reads TGCAGTGCACAAGCCAGGGGCAACTCCTACGAGCAGTACTTC.

This clone was seen more than once but under ten times. A clone one base away is much larger, so this may be a read error. Different DNA sequences within this sample yield the same CDR3. The chain has TRBV19 and TRBJ2-4; the D is unclear. Trimming took 6 bases from V and 5 from J, leaving 14 bases between them. The CDR3 has 14 residues. CDR1 is LNHDA and CDR2 is SQIVND in the germline V gene (reference sequence). This chain's CDR3 is CASRPGTLENIQYF. The CDR3 nucleotides are TGTGCCAGTAGGCCCGGTACACTGGAAAACATTCAGTACTTC.

This clone was recorded many times. The genes are TRBV3-1 and TRBJ2-1; unclear D gene. The germline V gene has CDR1 LGHDT and CDR2 YNNKEL (reference sequence). Deletions cut 3 bases from V and 6 bases from J, with 12 bases between. This CDR3 spans 14 amino acids. The CDR3 nucleotides are TGTGCCAGCAGCCACGGCTGGGTCTGCAATGAGCAGTTCTTC. Its translation is CASSHGWVCNEQFF.

Many counts were recorded for this clone. V gene TRBV24-1 combines with J gene TRBJ2-7, with D possibly matching TRBD1 (6 bases). The ends were cut back, 4 bases at V and 7 bases at J, with 25 bases in the middle. The CDR3 is 17 amino acids. Looked up from germline, CDR1 is KGHDR and CDR2 is SFDVKD. The CDR3: CATSDSPTGKSRSEQYF. In DNA, the CDR3 is TGTGCCACCAGTGACTCACCTACAGGGAAAAGTCGAAGTGAGCAGTACTTC.

There are many counts of this clone. The chain uses TRBV20-1 and TRBJ2-7, with 9 bases that match TRBD1. V lost 7 bases and J lost 1; bases outside the gene matches: 5. CDR3 length equals 13 residues. Looked up from germline, CDR1 is DFQATT and CDR2 is SNEGSKA (reference sequence). As DNA, the CDR3 is TGCAGTGGGGCGACAGGGGGATCCTACGAGCAGTACTTC. It is translated as CSGATGGSYEQYF.

This clone came up many times. The genes are TRBV29-1 and TRBJ2-3; TRBD2 matches at 16 bases. The CDR3 consists of 16 residues. From germline, CDR1 is SQVTM and CDR2 ANQGSEA. With 3 bases clipped from V and 4 bases from J, the junction kept 4 bases outside the gene matches. The CDR3 nucleotides are TGCAGCGTTGATGGCGGGACTAGCGGGAGGGCAGATACGCAGTATTTT. It yields the protein CSVDGGTSGRADTQYF.

This clone was detected many times. A single base separates this from a much larger clone, so it may be a read error. The rearrangement joins TRBV7-2 to TRBJ1-5; tentative D call: TRBD1 (5 bases). CDR1 is SGHTA and CDR2 is FQGNSA in the germline V gene. The ends were cut back, 5 bases at V and 10 bases at J, with 9 bases in the middle. This CDR3 comprises 11 residues. CDR3 loop: CASSIQVPQHF. CDR3 sequence (DNA): TGTGCCAGCAGCATACAGGTCCCCCAGCATTTT.

In its sample, this clone was seen many times. CDR3 sequence: CASSPSSYNSPLHF. The DNA for the CDR3 is TGTGCCAGCTCACCGAGCTCCTATAATTCACCCCTCCACTTT. The V and J genes are TRBV18 and TRBJ1-6; D is uncertain. There are 14 residues in the CDR3. Trimming took off 3 bases at V and 0 bases at J, with 3 bases between the two ends. Germline V CDR1 and CDR2: KGHSH, LQKENI.

This clone has a count of ten or more. The genes are TRBV4-2 and TRBJ2-6; D possibly corresponds to TRBD1 (5 bases). This CDR3 contains 17 residues. The V gene lost 1 base and the J gene lost 0 bases, with 10 bases spanning the gap. The V gene's germline CDR1 is LGHNA and CDR2 YNFKEQ. CDR3 amino acids: CASSQATTDSGANVLTF. In DNA form, the CDR3 reads TGTGCCAGCAGCCAAGCAACGACAGACTCTGGGGCCAACGTCCTGACTTTC.

In this sample, this clone is medium-sized. The chain joins TRBV29-1 to TRBJ2-1; the D is unclear. CDR1 is SQVTM and CDR2 is ANQGSEA in the germline V gene. Trimming removed 4 bases at V and 8 bases at J, with 6 bases between. There are 10 residues in the CDR3. This CDR3 reads CSVVQHEQFF. DNA for the CDR3: TGCAGCGTTGTGCAGCATGAGCAGTTCTTC.